The 15 T cell receptor beta chains below were found in one sample sequenced in a study of spatial heterogeneity in lung cancer (dated by TCRdb to the late 2010s). The library relied on 5' RACE. Sequencing was performed on a NextSeq 500. TCRdb reworked the public reads: Q25 trimming with fastp, MiXCR clone assembly, productive beta chains retained. Rows with a matching CDR3 protein are joined into one entry that keeps the most common DNA and genes. This sample holds thousands of distinct CDR3 sequences; roughly 19% were observed only once. More than 15% of the sample comes from the top ten. The sample's time point label is to be understood as: sample taken at primary tumor resection. For TCR sequencing, whole RNA was extracted from tumor and nontumor lung tissue, or from cryopreserved PBMC samples, and no cell sorting was done. This specimen consisted of PBMCs, obtained at surgery. All receptors come from a female donor with early-stage non-small cell lung cancer.

The rearrangement uses TRBV19 and TRBJ2-3, with a tentative D call TRBD2 (6 bases). V dropped 7 bases and J dropped 6 bases, with 17 bases sitting between them. Germline CDR1 reads LNHDA; CDR2 reads SQIVND (reference sequence). The CDR3 totals 14 residues. CDR3 bases: TGTGCCAGTACTCCCCTCACTAGCTCGGATACGCAGTATTTT. Its protein product is CASTPLTSSDTQYF.

This clonotype was detected only a few times. The chain uses TRBV3-1 and TRBJ2-7; 11 bases map to TRBD2. This CDR3 is 14 amino acids long. Germline V gene data show CDR1 as LGHDT and CDR2 as YNNKEL (reference sequence). Unmatched junction bases numbered 6, after V lost 4 bases and J lost 7 bases. The CDR3 nucleotides read TGTGCCAGCAGCCCTAGGACTAGCGGGTTTGAGCAGTACTTC. Residues: CASSPRTSGFEQYF.

Relative to its sample, this clonotype is medium-sized. This rearrangement joins TRBV5-6 to TRBJ1-1; D unresolved. CDR1 is SGHDT and CDR2 is YYEEEE in the germline V gene. The CDR3 sequence is 13 residues long. Between the trimmed V and J ends, which lost 4 bases and 5 bases, there was a span of 12 bases. The CDR3 sequence is CASSPSTGTEAFF. CDR3 sequence (DNA): TGTGCCAGCAGCCCCTCGACCGGGACTGAAGCTTTCTTT.

This clonotype is deemed medium-sized. The chain recombines TRBV5-5 with TRBJ1-1; 7 positions match TRBD1. There are 15 residues in the CDR3. CDR1 and CDR2 from the germline V gene are SGHKS and YYEKEE (reference sequence). The junction had 5 bases not matched to a gene; V was cut back by 2 bases and J by 1 base. CDR3 nucleotide sequence: TGTGCCAGCAGCTTTGCAGGGGGTCGGAACACTGAAGCTTTCTTT. Protein product: CASSFAGGRNTEAFF.

The chain recombines TRBV7-7 with TRBJ2-5; TRBD1 or TRBD2 may be the D gene (5 bases each). V was trimmed by 4 bases and J by 0 bases, leaving 12 bases between them. From germline, CDR1 is SSHAT and CDR2 FNYEAQ (reference sequence). The CDR3 has 15 residues. The CDR3 spells CASSSLARDQETQYF. For the CDR3, the DNA is TGTGCCAGCAGCTCCCTAGCCAGGGACCAAGAGACCCAGTACTTC.

The V call is TRBV3-1, the J call TRBJ1-2, with a weak D call TRBD1 (5 bases). Germline values: CDR1 LGHDT, CDR2 YNNKEL (reference sequence). The CDR3 runs to 15 residues. V lost 2 bases to trimming and J lost 8 bases, with 18 bases between them. DNA for the CDR3: TGTGCCAGCAGCCAAACGGGACGACCGGACGTGGGCTACACCTTC. Protein sequence: CASSQTGRPDVGYTF.

This clonotype was counted a few times. This chain uses TRBV5-1 with TRBJ2-1; no definite D call. The germline V and J ends were trimmed by 3 bases and 3 bases, with 4 bases remaining between them. The CDR3 covers 12 residues. Looked up from germline, CDR1 is SGHRS and CDR2 is YFSETQ. The CDR3 DNA sequence: TGCGCCAGCAGCTCCATCTACAATGAGCAGTTCTTC. Translation: CASSSIYNEQFF.

This rearrangement joins TRBV5-4 to TRBJ1-2, with a tentative D call TRBD1 (6 bases). In germline, CDR1 is SGHNT, CDR2 YYREEE (reference sequence). The CDR3 consists of 13 residues. Trimming removed 3 bases at V and 7 bases at J, with 13 bases between. The CDR3 here is CASSSPGQFGYTF. The CDR3 nucleotides are TGTGCCAGCAGCTCCCCCGGACAGTTTGGCTACACCTTC.

Note on this clonotype: Given a much more abundant clone one base away, this may be a read error. The CDR3 sequence: CVSSDRGQGATDTQYF. The CDR3, as DNA: TGTGTCAGCAGCGATCGTGGACAGGGGGCAACAGATACGCAGTATTTT. J is TRBJ2-3 and V is TRBV5-4; TRBD1 agrees at 11 bases. In germline, CDR1 is SGHNT, CDR2 YYREEE (reference sequence). This CDR3 has 16 amino acids.

This clonotype is labeled as medium-sized. The gene calls are TRBV12-3 or TRBV12-4 and TRBJ1-2; D is unresolved. Trimming cost V 7 bases and J 0 bases, with 12 bases left between them. The CDR3 sequence is 14 residues long. Written as DNA, the CDR3 is TGTGCCAGCACTCCGACACAGACTAACTATGGCTACACCTTC. It translates to CASTPTQTNYGYTF.

This clonotype was seen more than once but under ten times. The gene calls are TRBV20-1 and TRBJ2-7; TRBD2 aligns across 7 bases. The V segment lost 6 bases and the J segment 3 bases; nucleotides outside the gene matches: 11. This CDR3 region has 14 residues. Germline V lookup: CDR1 DFQATT, CDR2 SNEGSKA (reference sequence). The CDR3 nucleotides read TGCAGTGCCTGGAACCGGGACTACGTCTACGAGCAGTACTTC. Encoded protein: CSAWNRDYVYEQYF.

This clonotype has a count of ten or more. The chain is built from TRBV20-1 and TRBJ2-2; 7 positions match TRBD1. Germline lookup yields CDR1 DFQATT and CDR2 SNEGSKA (reference sequence). The CDR3 loop spans 13 amino acids. The V and J ends lost 6 bases and 1 base, in that order; junction bases with no gene match: 2. The DNA for the CDR3 is TGCAGTGCACGACAGGGGAACACCGGGGAGCTGTTTTTT. It specifies CSARQGNTGELFF.

By sample fraction, this clonotype is medium-sized. The chain carries TRBV11-2 and TRBJ2-7, with no clear D. Germline V lookup: CDR1 SGHAT, CDR2 FQNNGV. The CDR3 spans 10 residues. The V gene lost 3 bases and the J gene lost 13 bases, with 10 bases spanning the gap. The CDR3 here is CASSLKWRYV. In nucleotides, the CDR3 is TGTGCCAGCAGCTTGAAATGGAGATACGTC.

This clonotype is labeled medium-sized. The chain is built from TRBV3-1 and TRBJ1-1; D is undetermined. This CDR3 comprises 13 residues. Germline CDR1 is LGHDT and CDR2 is YNNKEL (reference sequence). V lost 2 bases and J 1 base, leaving 5 bases between the germline ends. The CDR3 sequence: CASSQTRNTEAFF. In nucleotides, the CDR3 is TGTGCCAGCAGCCAAACAAGGAACACTGAAGCTTTCTTT. Drawing the rest from reference TRBV3-1 and TRBJ1-1, the complete variable domain is DTAVSQTPKYLVTQMGNDKSIKCEQNLGHDTMYWYKQDSKKFLKIMFSYNNKELIINETVPNRFSPKSPDKAHLNLHINSLELGDSAVYFCASSQTRNTEAFFGQGTRLTVV.

This clonotype is deemed medium-sized. V is TRBV7-9 and J is TRBJ1-2; D is undetermined. The germline V gene has CDR1 SEHNR and CDR2 FQNEAQ (reference sequence). Trimming took 3 bases from V and 7 from J, leaving 12 bases between them. This CDR3 has 13 residues. CDR3 coding DNA: TGTGCCAGCAGCTTCGGGGAGGTCGGTGGCTACACCTTC. Translating gives CASSFGEVGGYTF. Full variable domain (outside the CDR3, taken from reference TRBV7-9 and TRBJ1-2): DTGVSQNPRHKITKRGQNVTFRCDPISEHNRLYWYRQTLGQGPEFLTYFQNEAQLEKSRLLSDRFSAERPKGSFSTLEIQRTEQGDSAMYLCASSFGEVGGYTFGSGTRLTVV.